Here is one T cell receptor beta chain with its context. Its antigen is unknown. The record originates from a study of Ad26.COV2.S vaccination and SARS-CoV-2 variants. For the study at large: Donor was assigned to the Ad26.COV2.S arm of trial COV1001.

General observations from the study: Vaccine recipients surpassed placebo recipients in spike-specific TCR breadth. Recipients of vaccine and of placebo showed similar breadth of their non-spike TCR repertoires.

Germline trimming cut 4 bases from V and 8 bases from J; bases unmatched to any gene: 13. In germline, CDR1 is SGHDN, CDR2 FVKESK. CDR3 length: 16 residues. Treatment here: over 15 received Ad26.COV2.S at low or high dose, single or two shots; roughly five received placebo; per-sample allocation not given. Sample collection was performed on day 63 after the first vaccine or placebo injection. TCRdb's table, derived via immunoSEQ multiplex PCR, lists solely in-frame clones and lacks some. The sample shows about 280,000 clones, approximately 89% of them seen only once. The J gene is TRBJ2-1, the V gene TRBV14; 8 bases are shared with TRBD2. The sample here was peripheral blood, taken in a trial of Ad26.COV2.S vaccine versus placebo. This TCR came from a person aged 18-60 years who received the Ad26.COV2.S COVID-19 vaccine or a placebo. The DNA of the CDR3 is TGTGCCAGCAGCCCACGACTAGCGCCGACGGCTGATGAGCAGTTCTTC. It yields the protein CASSPRLAPTADEQFF. Filled out from reference TRBV14 and TRBJ2-1, the complete variable domain reads EAGVTQFPSHSVIEKGQTVTLRCDPISGHDNLYWYRRVMGKEIKFLLHFVKESKQDESGMPNNRFLAERTGGTYSTLKVQPAELEDSGVYFCASSPRLAPTADEQFFGPGTRLTVL.